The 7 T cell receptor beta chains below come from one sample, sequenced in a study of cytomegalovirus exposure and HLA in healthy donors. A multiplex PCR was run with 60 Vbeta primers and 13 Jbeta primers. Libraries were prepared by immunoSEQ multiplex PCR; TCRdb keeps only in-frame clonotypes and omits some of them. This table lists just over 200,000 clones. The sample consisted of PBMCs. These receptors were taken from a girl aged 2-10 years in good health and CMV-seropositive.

CDR3 region: CASSMTGWSEAFF. CDR3 DNA sequence: TGTGCCAGCAGCATGACAGGGTGGTCTGAAGCTTTCTTT. The rearrangement joins TRBV7-9 to TRBJ1-1; 7 bases are shared with TRBD1. Trimming removed 5 bases from V and 6 bases from J; junction bases left unmatched: 6. The germline V gene has CDR1 SEHNR and CDR2 FQNEAQ (reference sequence). This CDR3 is built from 13 residues.

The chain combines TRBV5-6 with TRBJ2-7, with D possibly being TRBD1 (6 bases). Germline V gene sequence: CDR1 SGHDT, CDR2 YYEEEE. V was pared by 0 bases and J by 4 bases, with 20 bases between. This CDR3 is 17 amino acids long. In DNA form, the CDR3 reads TGTGCCAGCAGCTTGGCCGGGATCAACAGGGTGATGTACGAGCAGTACTTC. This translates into CASSLAGINRVMYEQYF.

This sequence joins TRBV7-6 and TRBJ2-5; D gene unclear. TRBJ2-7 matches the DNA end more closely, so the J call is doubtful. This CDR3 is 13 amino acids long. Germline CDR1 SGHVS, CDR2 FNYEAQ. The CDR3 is CASSSPPAYEQYF. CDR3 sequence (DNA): TGTGCCAGCAGCTCCCCTCCTGCCTACGAGCAGTACTTC.

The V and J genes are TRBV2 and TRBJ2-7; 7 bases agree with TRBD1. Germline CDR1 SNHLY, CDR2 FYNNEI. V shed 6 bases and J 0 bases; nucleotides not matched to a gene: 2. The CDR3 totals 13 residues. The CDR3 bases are TGTGCCAGCAGGGGGACAGACTCCTACGAGCAGTACTTC. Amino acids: CASRGTDSYEQYF.

The CDR3 sequence: CASSRRLAGGSDTQYF. The CDR3 region has the DNA TGTGCCAGCAGCCGTAGACTAGCGGGAGGGTCAGATACGCAGTATTTT. This rearrangement joins TRBV7-6 to TRBJ2-3; 14 bases are shared with TRBD2. The V and J ends lost 5 bases and 4 bases, in that order; junction bases with no gene match: 5. Germline V gene lookup returns CDR1 SGHVS and CDR2 FNYEAQ. CDR3 length: 16 residues.

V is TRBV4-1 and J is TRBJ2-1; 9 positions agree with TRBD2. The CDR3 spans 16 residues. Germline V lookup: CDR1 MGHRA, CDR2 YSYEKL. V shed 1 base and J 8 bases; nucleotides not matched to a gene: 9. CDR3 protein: CASSQAAREGGDEQFF. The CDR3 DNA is TGCGCCAGCAGCCAAGCTGCGCGGGAGGGTGGAGATGAGCAGTTCTTC.

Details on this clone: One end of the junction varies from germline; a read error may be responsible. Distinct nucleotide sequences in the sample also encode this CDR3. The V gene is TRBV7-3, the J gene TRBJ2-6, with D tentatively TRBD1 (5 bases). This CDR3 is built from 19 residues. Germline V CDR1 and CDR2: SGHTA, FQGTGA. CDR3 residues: CASSLEPERRSSGANVLTF. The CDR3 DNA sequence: TGTGCCAGCAGCTTAGAGCCCGAACGCCGGAGCTCTGGGGCCAACGTCCTGACCTTC. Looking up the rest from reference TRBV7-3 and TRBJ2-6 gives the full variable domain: GAGVSQTPSNKVTEKGKYVELRCDPISGHTALYWYRQSLGQGPEFLIYFQGTGAADDSGLPNDRFFAVRPEGSVSTLKIQRTERGDSAVYLCASSLEPERRSSGANVLTFGAGSRLTVL.